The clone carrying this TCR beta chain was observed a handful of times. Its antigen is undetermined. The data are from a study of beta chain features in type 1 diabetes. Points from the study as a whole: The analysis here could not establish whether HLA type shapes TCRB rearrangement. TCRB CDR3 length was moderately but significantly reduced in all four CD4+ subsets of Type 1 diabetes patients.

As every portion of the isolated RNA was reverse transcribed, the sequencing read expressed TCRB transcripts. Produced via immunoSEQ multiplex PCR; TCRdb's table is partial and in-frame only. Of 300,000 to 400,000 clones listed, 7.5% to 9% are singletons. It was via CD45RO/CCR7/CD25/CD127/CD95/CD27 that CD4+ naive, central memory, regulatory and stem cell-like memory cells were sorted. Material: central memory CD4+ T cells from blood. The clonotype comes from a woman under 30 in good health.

The CDR3: CASSKERRASRRYGYTF. The CDR3 DNA is TGTGCCAGCAGCAAAGAACGGCGGGCCTCCCGGCGATATGGCTACACCTTC. The V call is TRBV21-1, the J call TRBJ1-2. TRBV21-1 is a pseudogene segment. This CDR3 region has 17 residues.